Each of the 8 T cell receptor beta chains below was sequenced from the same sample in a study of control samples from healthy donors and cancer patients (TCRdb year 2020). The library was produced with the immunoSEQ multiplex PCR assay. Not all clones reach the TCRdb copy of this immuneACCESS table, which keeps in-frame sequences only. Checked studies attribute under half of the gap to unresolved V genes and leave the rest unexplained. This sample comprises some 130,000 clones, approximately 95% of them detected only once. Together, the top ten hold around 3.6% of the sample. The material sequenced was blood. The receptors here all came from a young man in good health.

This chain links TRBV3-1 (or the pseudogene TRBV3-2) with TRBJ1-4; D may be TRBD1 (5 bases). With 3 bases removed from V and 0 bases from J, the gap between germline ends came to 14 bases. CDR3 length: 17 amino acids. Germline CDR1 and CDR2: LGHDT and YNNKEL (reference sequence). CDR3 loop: CASSHTWGFATNEKLFF. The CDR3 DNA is TGTGCCAGCAGCCACACTTGGGGGTTTGCAACTAATGAAAAACTGTTTTTT.

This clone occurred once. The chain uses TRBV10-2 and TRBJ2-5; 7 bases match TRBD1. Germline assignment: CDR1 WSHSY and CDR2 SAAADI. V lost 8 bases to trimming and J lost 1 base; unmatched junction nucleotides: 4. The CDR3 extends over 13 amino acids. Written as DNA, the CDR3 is TGCGCCAGCTCTGGGACAGTCCAAGAGACCCAGTACTTC. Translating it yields CASSGTVQETQYF.

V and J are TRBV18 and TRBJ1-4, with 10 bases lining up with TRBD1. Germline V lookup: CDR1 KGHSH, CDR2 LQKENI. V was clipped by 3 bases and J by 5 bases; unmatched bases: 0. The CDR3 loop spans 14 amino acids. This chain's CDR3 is CASSPGQGNEKLFF. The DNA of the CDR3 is TGTGCCAGCTCACCGGGACAGGGGAATGAAAAACTGTTTTTT.

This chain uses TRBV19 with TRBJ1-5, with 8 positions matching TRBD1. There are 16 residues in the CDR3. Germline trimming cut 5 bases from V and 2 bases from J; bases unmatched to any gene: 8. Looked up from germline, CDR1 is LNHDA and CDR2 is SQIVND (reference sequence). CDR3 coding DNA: TGTGCCAGTAGTCTTGGACAGGGACGGGGCAATCAGCCCCAGCATTTT. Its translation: CASSLGQGRGNQPQHF.

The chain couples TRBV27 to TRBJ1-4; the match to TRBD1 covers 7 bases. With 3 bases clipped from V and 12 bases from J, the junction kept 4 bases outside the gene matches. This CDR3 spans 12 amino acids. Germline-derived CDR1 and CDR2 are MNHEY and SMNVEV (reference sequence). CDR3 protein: CASSLRQGELFF. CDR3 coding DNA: TGTGCCAGCAGTTTGAGACAGGGTGAACTGTTTTTT.

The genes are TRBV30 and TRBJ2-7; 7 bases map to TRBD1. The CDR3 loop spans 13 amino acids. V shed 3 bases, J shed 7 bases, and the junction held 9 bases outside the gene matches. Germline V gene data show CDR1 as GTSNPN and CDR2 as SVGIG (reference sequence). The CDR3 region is CAWRVGGAWEQYF. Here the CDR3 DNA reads TGTGCCTGGAGAGTAGGGGGCGCGTGGGAGCAGTACTTC.

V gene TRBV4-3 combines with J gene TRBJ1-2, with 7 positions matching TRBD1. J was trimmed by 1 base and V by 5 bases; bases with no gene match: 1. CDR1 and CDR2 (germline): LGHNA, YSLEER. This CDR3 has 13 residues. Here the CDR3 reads CASSYRGNYGYTF. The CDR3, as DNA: TGCGCCAGCAGCTACAGGGGTAACTATGGCTACACCTTC.

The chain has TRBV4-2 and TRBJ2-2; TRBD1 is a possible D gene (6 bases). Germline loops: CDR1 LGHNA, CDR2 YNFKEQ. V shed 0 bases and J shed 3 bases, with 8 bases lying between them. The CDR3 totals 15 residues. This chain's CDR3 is CASSQERTDTGELFF. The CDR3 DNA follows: TGTGCCAGCAGCCAAGAACGGACAGACACCGGGGAGCTGTTTTTT.